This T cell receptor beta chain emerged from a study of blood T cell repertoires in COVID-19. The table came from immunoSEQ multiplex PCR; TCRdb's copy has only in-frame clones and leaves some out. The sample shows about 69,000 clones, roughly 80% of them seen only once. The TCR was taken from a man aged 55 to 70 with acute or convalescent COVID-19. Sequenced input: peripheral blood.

The chain's CDR3 is CASNDRVNSPLHF. The CDR3 DNA sequence: TGCGCCAGCAACGACAGGGTTAATTCACCCCTCCACTTT. This chain joins TRBV10-1 and TRBJ1-6; TRBD1 aligns across 7 bases. The CDR3 runs to 13 residues. V lost 7 bases to trimming and J lost 6 bases; unmatched junction nucleotides: 3. The germline gives CDR1 WNHNN, CDR2 SYGVQD (reference sequence).